These 22 T cell receptor beta chains originate from one sample sequenced in a study of blood T cells in healthy people across ages. It was with a sample-barcoded 5' primer and a J-beta primer mix that a second PCR of about 6 to 12 cycles was run. TCRdb re-derived calls from the 5' RACE reads in MiXCR, one entry per CDR3 protein. Of 1.2 million to 1.5 million distinct CDR3 sequences listed, 40% to 50% were seen once; the top ten hold around 8%. The material sequenced was blood. All receptors come from a woman between 18 and 29 years old in good health.

Only a few counts were recorded for this clonotype. The chain uses TRBV2 and TRBJ2-3, with 13 bases that match TRBD2. V was pared by 11 bases and J by 7 bases, with 18 bases of the junction left unmatched. The V gene's germline CDR1 is SNHLY and CDR2 FYNNEI. CDR3 length: 17 residues. The CDR3 DNA sequence: TGTGCCTGCGGGAGGACTAGCGGGAGCTCTCACGGCCATACGCAGTATTTT. Translating gives CACGRTSGSSHGHTQYF.

This chain links TRBV7-7 with TRBJ2-7; weak D call: TRBD1 (5 bases). Gene TRBJ2-5 matches the end of the DNA better, so the J call may be wrong. Germline CDR1 reads SSHAT; CDR2 reads FNYEAQ (reference sequence). The CDR3 covers 15 residues. For the CDR3, the DNA is TGTGCCAGCAGCTTTAGTGAAAGGGGTTCGGAGACCCAGTACTTC. It translates to CASSFSERGSETQYF.

This clonotype came up many times. This chain links TRBV7-2 with TRBJ1-2; D is undetermined. The germline V gene has CDR1 SGHTA and CDR2 FQGNSA. The CDR3 is 14 residues long. V shed 7 bases and J shed 0 bases, with 12 bases lying between them. The CDR3 sequence: CASNPQTTNYGYTF. For the CDR3, the DNA is TGTGCCAGCAACCCACAGACTACTAACTATGGCTACACCTTC.

The chain combines TRBV6-6 with TRBJ2-7; TRBD2 aligns across 7 bases. In germline, CDR1 is MNHNY, CDR2 SVGAGI (reference sequence). CDR3 length equals 15 residues. V dropped 2 bases and J dropped 7; count of bases not matched to a gene: 11. The CDR3 here is CASSYVSGTEREQYF. DNA of the CDR3: TGTGCCAGCAGTTACGTGAGCGGGACCGAGAGGGAGCAGTACTTC.

The V and J genes are TRBV3-1 and TRBJ2-5; the D is unclear. The J call is doubtful: the DNA matches TRBJ2-7 better. This CDR3 comprises 15 residues. CDR1 LGHDT and CDR2 YNNKEL come from the germline V gene (reference sequence). The CDR3 DNA is TGTGCCAGCAGCCAAGGTTGGGCCTCAGAGTACGAGCAGTACTTC. Amino acid sequence: CASSQGWASEYEQYF.

This sequence joins TRBV20-1 and TRBJ1-5; D ambiguous. The CDR3 loop spans 13 amino acids. V lost 5 bases and J 2 bases, leaving 10 bases between the germline ends. CDR1 is DFQATT and CDR2 is SNEGSKA in the germline V gene (reference sequence). The CDR3 region is CSAEDGGNQPQHF. The CDR3 DNA reads as TGCAGTGCTGAGGACGGCGGCAATCAGCCCCAGCATTTT.

The chain carries TRBV20-1 and TRBJ1-1, with D possibly matching TRBD1 (6 bases). Germline V gene lookup returns CDR1 DFQATT and CDR2 SNEGSKA (reference sequence). The CDR3 has 12 residues. Deletions cut 6 bases from V and 2 bases from J, with 10 bases between. The CDR3 loop is CSARDTNTEAFF. CDR3 coding DNA: TGCAGTGCGCGGGACACAAACACTGAAGCTTTCTTT.

Worth noting for this clonotype: The junction departs from germline at one end; a sequencing error may be responsible. The chain has TRBV10-3 and TRBJ2-1; TRBD2 is a possible D gene (5 bases). The CDR3 is 13 amino acids. Germline V gene data show CDR1 as ENHRY and CDR2 as SYGVKD. CDR3 residues: CVISGSDDNEQFF. The CDR3, as DNA: TGTGTCATCAGCGGATCGGATGACAATGAGCAGTTCTTC.

V usage is TRBV4-1 and J usage is TRBJ2-1; the match to TRBD2 covers 11 bases. The tail of the sequence fits TRBJ2-7 better, so the J call may be wrong. The CDR3 consists of 19 residues. Germline-derived CDR1 and CDR2 are MGHRA and YSYEKL. The CDR3 loop reads CASSQLKLAGARSYNEQYF. Written as DNA, the CDR3 is TGCGCCAGCAGCCAACTGAAACTAGCGGGGGCCCGCTCCTACAATGAGCAGTACTTC.

The chain combines TRBV12-3 or TRBV12-4 with TRBJ2-5, with D possibly matching TRBD2 (6 bases). V lost 7 bases and J 11 bases, leaving 26 bases between the germline ends. The length of the CDR3 is 15 residues. The CDR3 bases are TGTGCCAGCACCCTTGGGGGGTCGCAGCCCAATGAGCAGTACTTC. Its translation: CASTLGGSQPNEQYF.

This clonotype was counted between two and nine times. The rearrangement joins TRBV12-3 or TRBV12-4 to TRBJ1-6; D unresolved. With 0 bases removed from V and 10 bases from J, the gap between germline ends came to 7 bases. CDR3 size: 13 residues. CDR3 sequence (DNA): TGTGCCAGCAGTTTAGCGCAACAATCACCCCTCCACTTT. Translation: CASSLAQQSPLHF.

This clonotype was counted a few times. DNA of the CDR3: TGTGCCAGCAGTTCCCAGAGTGGAAAACTGTTTTTT. This encodes CASSSQSGKLFF. The chain joins TRBV12-3 or TRBV12-4 to TRBJ1-4; D is unresolved. This CDR3 is 12 amino acids long. Trimming removed 4 bases from V and 10 bases from J, with 10 bases in between.

Only a few counts were recorded for this clonotype. The chain employs TRBV11-3 and TRBJ2-4; perhaps TRBD1 as D (7 bases). The CDR3 has 13 residues. V was shortened by 5 bases and J by 6 bases, with 11 bases between the two germline ends. From germline, CDR1 is SGHNT and CDR2 YENEEA. For the CDR3, the DNA is TGTGCCAGCAGCCCAGGGGGGCTAAACATTCAGTACTTC. Translation gives CASSPGGLNIQYF.

The V and J genes are TRBV28 and TRBJ2-2, with a weak D call TRBD1 (5 bases). Deletions cut 6 bases from V and 2 bases from J, with 13 bases between. The CDR3 is made up of 15 amino acids. The germline V gene has CDR1 MDHEN and CDR2 SYDVKM. The CDR3 here is CASRPIQGNTGELFF. CDR3 bases: TGTGCCAGCAGGCCGATTCAGGGTAACACCGGGGAGCTGTTTTTT.

The sample holds one count of this clonotype. V gene TRBV20-1 combines with J gene TRBJ2-3; D is uncertain. The germline V gene encodes CDR1 DFQATT and CDR2 SNEGSKA (reference sequence). Trimming removed 4 bases at V and 1 base at J, with 12 bases between. The length of the CDR3 is 14 residues. The DNA of the CDR3 is TGCAGTGCTATATCTGGGTTCGGCACAGATACGCAGTATTTT. Its translation is CSAISGFGTDTQYF.

The chain has TRBV6-1 and TRBJ2-1; 9 bases map to TRBD1. The ends lost 4 bases at V and 15 bases at J; junction bases unmatched: 13. This CDR3 has 14 residues. Germline V gene sequence: CDR1 MNHNS, CDR2 SASEGT. The CDR3 protein is CASSANDRDRVLFF. As DNA, the CDR3 is TGTGCCAGCAGTGCTAACGACCGGGACAGGGTTTTGTTCTTC.

CDR3 region: CASSLPPGVGYTF. The CDR3 bases are TGTGCCAGCAGCCTCCCCCCGGGAGTCGGCTACACCTTC. V and J are TRBV7-2 and TRBJ1-2; D is unclear. This CDR3 is 13 amino acids long. Per the germline V gene, CDR1 is SGHTA and CDR2 is FQGNSA. V was pared by 5 bases and J by 8 bases, with 15 bases between.

The chain recombines TRBV10-3 with TRBJ2-6; 7 nucleotides line up with TRBD2. CDR1 is ENHRY and CDR2 is SYGVKD in the germline V gene. This CDR3 spans 15 amino acids. The V gene end was trimmed by 6 bases and the J gene end by 3 bases; junction bases not matched to a gene: 5. Written as DNA, the CDR3 is TGTGCCATCAGAGACCCGGGAGGTGGGGCCAACGTCCTGACTTTC. This codes for CAIRDPGGGANVLTF.

The J gene is TRBJ1-2, the V gene TRBV27; possible D gene TRBD1, 6 bases. Trimming took off 7 bases at V and 5 bases at J, with 20 bases between the two ends. This CDR3 region has 15 residues. Looked up from germline, CDR1 is MNHEY and CDR2 is SMNVEV (reference sequence). The CDR3 sequence: CASTGTGGGDYGYTF. CDR3 nucleotide sequence: TGTGCCAGCACGGGGACTGGAGGGGGGGATTATGGCTACACCTTC.

This clonotype was counted between two and nine times. J is TRBJ2-7 and V is TRBV6-2 or TRBV6-3; the D is unclear. Germline V CDR1 and CDR2: MNHEY, SVGEGT. The ends were cut back, 5 bases at V and 3 bases at J, with 11 bases in the middle. CDR3 size: 13 residues. The CDR3 protein is CASSAGGNYEQYF. CDR3 in DNA: TGTGCCAGCAGTGCCGGCGGAAACTACGAGCAGTACTTC.

This clonotype turned up a few times. The chain has TRBV20-1 and TRBJ2-1; D is uncertain. The germline V and J ends were trimmed by 1 base and 6 bases, with 7 bases remaining between them. This CDR3 comprises 12 residues. CDR1 and CDR2 (germline): DFQATT, SNEGSKA (reference sequence). The CDR3 sequence is CSARVASNEQFF. The CDR3 DNA is TGCAGTGCTAGAGTAGCTAGCAATGAGCAGTTCTTC.

The genes are TRBV20-1 and TRBJ2-7, with TRBD2 matching over 13 bases. CDR1 is DFQATT, CDR2 SNEGSKA, per germline (reference sequence). J lost 0 bases, V lost 3 bases, and 2 bases had no gene match. This CDR3 has 15 amino acids. As DNA, the CDR3 is TGCAGTGCTAGTCGGACTAGCGGGGGCTCCTACGAGCAGTACTTC. Translated, it gives CSASRTSGGSYEQYF.